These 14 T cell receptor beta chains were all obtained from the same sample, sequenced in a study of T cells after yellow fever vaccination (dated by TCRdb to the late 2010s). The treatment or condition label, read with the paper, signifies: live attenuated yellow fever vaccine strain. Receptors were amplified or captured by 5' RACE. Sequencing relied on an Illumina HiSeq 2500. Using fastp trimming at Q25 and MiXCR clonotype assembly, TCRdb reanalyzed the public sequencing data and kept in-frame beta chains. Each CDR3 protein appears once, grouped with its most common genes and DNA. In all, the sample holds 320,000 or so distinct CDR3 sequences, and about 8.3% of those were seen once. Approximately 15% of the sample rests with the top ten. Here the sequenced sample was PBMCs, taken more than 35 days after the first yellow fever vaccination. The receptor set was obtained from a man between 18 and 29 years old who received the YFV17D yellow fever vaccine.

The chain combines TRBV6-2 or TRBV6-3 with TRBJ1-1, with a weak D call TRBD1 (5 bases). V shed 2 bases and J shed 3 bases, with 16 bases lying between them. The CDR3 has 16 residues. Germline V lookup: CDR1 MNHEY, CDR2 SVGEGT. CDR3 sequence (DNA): TGTGCCAGCAGTTACGACCGGGGACTTTTGTACACTGAAGCTTTCTTT. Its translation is CASSYDRGLLYTEAFF.

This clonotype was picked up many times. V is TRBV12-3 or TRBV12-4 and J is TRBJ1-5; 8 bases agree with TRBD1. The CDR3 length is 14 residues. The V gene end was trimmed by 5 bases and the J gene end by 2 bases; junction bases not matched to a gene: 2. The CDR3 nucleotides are TGTGCCAGCAGTAAGACAGGGGGCAATCAGCCCCAGCATTTT. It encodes CASSKTGGNQPQHF.

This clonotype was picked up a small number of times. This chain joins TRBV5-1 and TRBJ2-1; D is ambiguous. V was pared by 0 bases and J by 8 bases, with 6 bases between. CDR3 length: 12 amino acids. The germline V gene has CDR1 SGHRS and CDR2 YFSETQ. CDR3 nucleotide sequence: TGCGCCAGCAGCTTGGAGTTTGATGAGCAGTTCTTC. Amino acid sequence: CASSLEFDEQFF.

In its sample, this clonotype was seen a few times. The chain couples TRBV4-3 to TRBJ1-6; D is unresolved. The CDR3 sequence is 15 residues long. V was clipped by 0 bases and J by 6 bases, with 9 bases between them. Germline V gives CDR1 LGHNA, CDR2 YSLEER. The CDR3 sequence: CASSQEGLLNSPLHF. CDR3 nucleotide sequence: TGCGCCAGCAGCCAAGAAGGCCTACTTAATTCACCCCTCCACTTT.

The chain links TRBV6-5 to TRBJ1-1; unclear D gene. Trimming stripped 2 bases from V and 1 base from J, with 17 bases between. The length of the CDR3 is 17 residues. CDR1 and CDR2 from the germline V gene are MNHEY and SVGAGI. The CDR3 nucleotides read TGTGCCAGCAGTTACCTCCTTTTGACGGCCAGGAACACTGAAGCTTTCTTT. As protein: CASSYLLLTARNTEAFF.

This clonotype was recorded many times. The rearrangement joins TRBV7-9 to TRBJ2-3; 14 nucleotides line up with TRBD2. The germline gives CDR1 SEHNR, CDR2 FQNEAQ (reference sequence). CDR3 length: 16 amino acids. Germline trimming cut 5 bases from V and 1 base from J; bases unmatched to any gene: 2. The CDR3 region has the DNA TGTGCCAGCAGCCGGGGACTAGCGGGAGGCACAGATACGCAGTATTTT. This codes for CASSRGLAGGTDTQYF.

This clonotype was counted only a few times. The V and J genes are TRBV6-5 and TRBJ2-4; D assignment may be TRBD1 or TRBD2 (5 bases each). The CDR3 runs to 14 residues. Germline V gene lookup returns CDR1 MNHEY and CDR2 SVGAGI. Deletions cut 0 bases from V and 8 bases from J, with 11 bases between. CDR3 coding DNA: TGTGCCAGCAGTTACTCTGGAAGGGACGACATTCAGTACTTC. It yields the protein CASSYSGRDDIQYF.

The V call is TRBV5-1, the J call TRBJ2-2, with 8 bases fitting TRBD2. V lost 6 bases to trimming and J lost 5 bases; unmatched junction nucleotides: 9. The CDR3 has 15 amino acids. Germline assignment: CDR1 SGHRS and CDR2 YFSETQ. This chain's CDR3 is CASTISGDQTGELFF. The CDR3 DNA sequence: TGCGCCAGCACGATTAGCGGGGACCAAACCGGGGAGCTGTTTTTT.

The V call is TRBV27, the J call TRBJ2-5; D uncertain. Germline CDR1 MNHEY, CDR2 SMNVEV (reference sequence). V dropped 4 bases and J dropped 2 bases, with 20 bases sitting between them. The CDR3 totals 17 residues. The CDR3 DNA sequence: TGTGCCAGCAGTTCCCGATACGACGCGAGTAGGCAAGAGACCCAGTACTTC. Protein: CASSSRYDASRQETQYF.

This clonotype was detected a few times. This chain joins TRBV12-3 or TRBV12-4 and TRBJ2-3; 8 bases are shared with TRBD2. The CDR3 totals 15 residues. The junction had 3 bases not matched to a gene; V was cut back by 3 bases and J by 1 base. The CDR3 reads CASSLVAGRTDTQYF. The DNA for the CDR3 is TGTGCCAGCAGTTTGGTAGCGGGGCGCACAGATACGCAGTATTTT.

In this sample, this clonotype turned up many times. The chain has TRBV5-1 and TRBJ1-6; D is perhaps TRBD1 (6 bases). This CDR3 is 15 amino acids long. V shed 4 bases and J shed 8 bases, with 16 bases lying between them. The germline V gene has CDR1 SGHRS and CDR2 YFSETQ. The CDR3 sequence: CASSRGTLNYSPLHF. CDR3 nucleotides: TGCGCCAGCAGCCGGGGGACACTCAACTATTCACCCCTCCACTTT. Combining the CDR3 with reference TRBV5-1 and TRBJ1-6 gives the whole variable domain KAGVTQTPRYLIKTRGQQVTLSCSPISGHRSVSWYQQTPGQGLQFLFEYFSETQRNKGNFPGRFSGRQFSNSRSEMNVSTLELGDSALYLCASSRGTLNYSPLHFGNGTRLTVT.

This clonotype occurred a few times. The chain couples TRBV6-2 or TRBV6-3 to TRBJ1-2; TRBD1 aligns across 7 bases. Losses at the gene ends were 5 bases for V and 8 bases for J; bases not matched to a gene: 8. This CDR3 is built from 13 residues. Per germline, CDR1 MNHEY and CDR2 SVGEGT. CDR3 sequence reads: CASSNPTGSGYTF. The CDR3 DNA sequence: TGTGCCAGCAGTAACCCGACAGGGAGCGGCTACACCTTC.

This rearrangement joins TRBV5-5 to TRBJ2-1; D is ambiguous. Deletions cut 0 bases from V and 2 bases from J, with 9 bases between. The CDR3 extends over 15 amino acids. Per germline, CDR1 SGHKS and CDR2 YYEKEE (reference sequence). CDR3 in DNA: TGTGCCAGCAGCTTGGCCCCGGGTGCCTACAATGAGCAGTTCTTC. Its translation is CASSLAPGAYNEQFF.

The CDR3 nucleotides read TGTGCCAGCAGCCCCCCGACAGGGCTTGACGGGACCCAGTACTTC. Its translation is CASSPPTGLDGTQYF. The rearrangement uses TRBV7-8 and TRBJ2-5; 7 nucleotides match TRBD1. There are 15 residues in the CDR3. Germline CDR1 SGHVS, CDR2 FQNEAQ. Germline trimming cut 5 bases from V and 7 bases from J; bases unmatched to any gene: 13.